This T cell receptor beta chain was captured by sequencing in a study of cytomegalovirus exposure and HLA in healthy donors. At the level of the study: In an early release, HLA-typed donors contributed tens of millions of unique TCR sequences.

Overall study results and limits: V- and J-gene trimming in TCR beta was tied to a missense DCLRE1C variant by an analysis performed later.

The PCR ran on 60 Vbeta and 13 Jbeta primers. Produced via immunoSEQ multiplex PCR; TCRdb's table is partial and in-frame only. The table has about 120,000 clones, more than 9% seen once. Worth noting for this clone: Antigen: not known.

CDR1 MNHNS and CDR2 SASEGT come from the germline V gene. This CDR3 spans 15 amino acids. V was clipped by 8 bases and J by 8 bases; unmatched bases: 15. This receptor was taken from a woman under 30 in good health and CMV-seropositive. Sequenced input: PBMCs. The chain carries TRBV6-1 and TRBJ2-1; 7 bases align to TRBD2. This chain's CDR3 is CASSTSRRGIDEQFF. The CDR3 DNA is TGTGCCAGCTCGACTAGCCGGAGAGGGATCGATGAGCAGTTCTTC.